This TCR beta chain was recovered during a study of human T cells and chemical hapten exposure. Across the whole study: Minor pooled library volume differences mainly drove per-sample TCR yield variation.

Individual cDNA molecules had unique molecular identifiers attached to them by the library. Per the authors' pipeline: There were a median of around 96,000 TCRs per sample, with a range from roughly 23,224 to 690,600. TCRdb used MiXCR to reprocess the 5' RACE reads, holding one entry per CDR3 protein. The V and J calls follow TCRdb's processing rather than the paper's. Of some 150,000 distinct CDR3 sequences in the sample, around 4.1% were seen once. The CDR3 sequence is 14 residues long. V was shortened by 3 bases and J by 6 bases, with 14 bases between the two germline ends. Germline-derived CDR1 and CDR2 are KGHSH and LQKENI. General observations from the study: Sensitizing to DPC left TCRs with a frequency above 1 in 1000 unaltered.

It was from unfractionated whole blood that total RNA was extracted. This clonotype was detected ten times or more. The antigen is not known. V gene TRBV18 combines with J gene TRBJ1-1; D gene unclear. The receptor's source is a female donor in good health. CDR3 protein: CASSPPVPGAEAFF. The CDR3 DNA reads TGTGCCAGCTCACCCCCGGTCCCGGGCGCTGAAGCTTTCTTT.